This T cell receptor beta chain stems from a study of CD8+CD57+ T cells in acquired aplastic anemia. Study-wide context: Sorting CD4+ and CD8+ cells gave DNA averaging about 3.2 ug. Healthy donor CD4+ cell samples had a mean of around 10 million reads.

The CDR3 contains 13 residues. CDR1 is SGDLS, CDR2 YYNGEE, per germline. The junction had 3 bases not matched to a gene; V was cut back by 3 bases and J by 9 bases. This clonotype was observed many times. Antigen unknown. It was genomic DNA that served as the template for profiling TCR beta VDJ and CDR3. From the reads, TCRdb called clonotypes with MiXCR, one entry per CDR3 protein. The repertoire holds under 200,000 distinct CDR3 sequences, with about 48% as singletons. Study-level points and caveats: Found in both controls and patients were around 31 CD8+ CDR3 sequences.

V is TRBV9 and J is TRBJ1-6; 7 bases map to TRBD1. The source of this sequence is a human donor in good health. Specimen: sorted CD4+, CD8+, or CD8+CD57+ T cells (not recorded which) from PBMCs. In nucleotides, the CDR3 is TGTGCCAGCAGCGGACAGGGAGCTTCACCCCTCCACTTT. This gives the protein CASSGQGASPLHF.